This T cell receptor beta chain was recovered during a study of metastatic and nonmetastatic thyroid tumors. In the study overall: The study looked at repertoires side by side in blood and in tumor or nodule tissue from malignant and benign thyroid patients. General study findings and limits: As reported, TCR beta diversity in blood and tumor was significantly higher in malignant thyroid tumors than in benign nodules.

Germline V gene sequence: CDR1 SQVTM, CDR2 ANQGSEA. Unmatched junction bases numbered 10, after V lost 3 bases and J lost 5 bases. This CDR3 is 15 amino acids long. The entire patient cohort was treatment-naive prior to thyroid surgery. This clone was counted at least ten times. Its antigen remains unknown. From the PCR reads, TCRdb re-called clones with MiXCR. The sample holds 20,000 to 25,000 clones, 13% to 15% seen once. What was sequenced was tumor tissue. The chain employs TRBV29-1 and TRBJ2-1, with 7 positions matching TRBD2. The receptor's source is a female donor with papillary thyroid cancer or a benign thyroid nodule (not recorded which). Some clones in this sample may be carry-over from other donors' samples. The CDR3 here is CSVDAPRGSNNEQFF. Here the CDR3 DNA reads TGCAGCGTTGATGCTCCGCGGGGGTCGAACAATGAGCAGTTCTTC.